Listed below are T cell receptor beta chains from one sample, sequenced in a study of vaccination and CD4 T cells after COVID-19. Their antigens remain unidentified. MiXCR was run by TCRdb on the PCR reads, yielding one entry per CDR3 protein. The sample has nearly 7,000 distinct CDR3 sequences; about 30% are singletons. The sequenced material came from CD4+ T cells from blood, cultured in vitro. These receptors were collected from a human donor in good health. CDR3s include the opening cysteine and the closing phenylalanine or tryptophan. The D gene is left open where the match is weak. The size field is filled for only some rows; it gives once, few, many or a size class.

D | size | J | V | CDR3 | DNA
TRBD2 | NA | TRBJ2-7 | TRBV14 | CASSPRTSVTHEQYF | TGTGCCAGCAGCCCCCGGACTAGCGTCACCCACGAGCAGTACTTC
NA | medium-sized | TRBJ1-6 | TRBV6-5 | CASSYPRGGEDSPLHF | TGTGCCAGCAGTTACCCCCGGGGAGGGGAGGATTCACCCCTCCACTTT
NA | NA | TRBJ1-1 | TRBV7-9 | CASSLDQGGRTEAFF | TGTGCCAGCAGCTTAGATCAGGGAGGACGTACTGAAGCTTTCTTT
NA | few | TRBJ2-2 | TRBV19 | CASSITSRTGELFF | TGTGCCAGTAGTATCACCAGTAGGACCGGGGAGCTGTTTTTT
NA | NA | TRBJ2-2 | TRBV24-1 | CATSDRKRANTGELFF | TGTGCCACCAGTGACCGGAAGCGGGCGAACACCGGGGAGCTGTTTTTT
NA | NA | TRBJ2-1 | TRBV7-9 | CASSLIGAVDEQFF | TGTGCCAGCAGCTTAATAGGGGCGGTGGATGAGCAGTTCTTC
NA | few | TRBJ1-6 | TRBV27 | CASSGDSYNSPLHF | TGTGCCAGCAGTGGCGACAGCTATAATTCACCCCTCCACTTT
NA | NA | TRBJ2-7 | TRBV6-2/TRBV6-3 | CASSLDAYEQYF | TGTGCCAGCAGCTTGGACGCCTACGAGCAGTACTTC
NA | few | TRBJ2-1 | TRBV27 | CASRIGGDRDNEQFF | TGTGCCAGCAGGATCGGAGGGGATCGGGACAATGAGCAGTTCTTC
NA | NA | TRBJ2-2 | TRBV27 | CASSYRQATGELFF | TGTGCCAGCAGTTATCGACAGGCCACCGGGGAGCTGTTTTTT
NA | NA | TRBJ2-7 | TRBV28 | CASSSYGGQYF | TGTGCCAGCAGTTCCTACGGGGGGCAGTACTTC
NA | few | TRBJ2-1 | TRBV20-1 | CSARDQHRPYNEQFF | TGCAGTGCTAGAGATCAACATCGACCCTACAATGAGCAGTTCTTC
TRBD1 | NA | TRBJ1-2 | TRBV6-1 | CASSKQGAWGYTF | TGTGCCAGCAGTAAACAGGGGGCTTGGGGCTACACCTTC
NA | NA | TRBJ1-2 | TRBV9 | CASSPGRNYGYTF | TGTGCCAGCAGTCCCGGGAGGAACTATGGCTACACCTTC
NA | few | TRBJ1-1 | TRBV15 | CATSSPVFPTRNTRVSEAFF | TGTGCCACCAGCAGCCCCGTCTTTCCCACAAGGAACACCCGTGTCTCGGAAGCTTTCTTT
NA | NA | TRBJ2-6 | TRBV18 | CASSELMATPRSGANVLTF | TGTGCCAGCTCGGAACTTATGGCGACACCCCGCTCTGGGGCCAACGTCCTGACTTTC
NA | NA | TRBJ2-7 | TRBV6-1 | CASRLVVRGNEQYF | TGTGCCAGCAGGTTAGTTGTGAGAGGAAACGAGCAGTACTTC
NA | once | TRBJ2-3 | TRBV4-3 | CASRSRTSGVTDTQYF | TGCGCCAGCAGGTCTCGGACCTCTGGGGTCACAGATACGCAGTATTTT
TRBD1 | few | TRBJ2-7 | TRBV7-3 | CASSSGTGEGYEQYF | TGTGCCAGCAGCTCGGGGACAGGGGAAGGGTACGAGCAGTACTTC
NA | few | TRBJ1-5 | TRBV6-1 | CASSEILARYNQPQHF | TGTGCCAGCAGTGAAATCCTAGCGAGGTACAATCAGCCCCAGCATTTT
TRBD1 | NA | TRBJ2-5 | TRBV19 | CASSISIQDRAGEETQYF | TGTGCCAGTAGTATATCGATACAGGACAGGGCAGGGGAAGAGACCCAGTACTTC
NA | few | TRBJ2-1 | TRBV24-1 | CATSDYPGRDNEQFF | TGTGCCACCAGTGATTACCCAGGGAGAGACAATGAGCAGTTCTTC
NA | few | TRBJ2-3 | TRBV20-1 | CSALGISDTQYF | TGCAGTGCTCTCGGAATCTCAGATACGCAGTATTTT
TRBD2 | NA | TRBJ2-7 | TRBV20-1 | CSASGTSGYSYEQYF | TGCAGTGCTTCCGGGACTAGCGGTTACTCCTACGAGCAGTACTTC
NA | NA | TRBJ2-4 | TRBV20-1 | CSARVSLAKNIQYF | TGCAGTGCTAGAGTCAGCCTAGCCAAAAACATTCAGTACTTC
TRBD2 | NA | TRBJ2-3 | TRBV27 | CASSLTLAGFTDTQYF | TGTGCCAGCAGTTTAACCCTAGCGGGATTCACAGATACGCAGTATTTT
NA | few | TRBJ2-3 | TRBV7-3 | CASSLAVTSTDTQYF | TGTGCCAGCAGCTTAGCGGTTACCAGCACAGATACGCAGTATTTT
NA | NA | TRBJ1-1 | TRBV20-1 | CSARWRGHGTEAFF | TGCAGTGCCCGCTGGAGGGGACATGGCACTGAAGCTTTCTTT
NA | once | TRBJ1-2 | TRBV6-2/TRBV6-3 | CASSFHLLDRHGYTF | TGTGCCAGCAGTTTCCATCTACTCGACAGACATGGCTACACCTTC
NA | few | TRBJ2-3 | TRBV20-1 | CSARPSRLASTDTQYF | TGCAGTGCTAGACCCTCGAGGCTAGCTAGCACAGATACGCAGTATTTT
TRBD2 | NA | TRBJ2-1 | TRBV27 | CASRGLAGAVSYNEQFF | TGTGCCAGCAGGGGACTAGCGGGAGCCGTATCCTACAATGAGCAGTTCTTC
NA | NA | TRBJ1-1 | TRBV19 | CASSRGTEAFF | TGTGCCAGTAGTCGGGGAACTGAAGCTTTCTTT
NA | NA | TRBJ2-1 | TRBV28 | CASSLGRDPSGEQFF | TGTGCCAGCAGTTTAGGGCGGGACCCGTCGGGTGAGCAGTTCTTC
TRBD1 | medium-sized | TRBJ1-5 | TRBV20-1 | CSGTGNNQPQHF | TGCAGTGGGACAGGGAACAATCAGCCCCAGCATTTT
TRBD1 | NA | TRBJ1-4 | TRBV10-3 | CAISEPGQGDEKLFF | TGTGCCATCAGTGAGCCGGGACAGGGGGACGAAAAACTGTTTTTT
NA | NA | TRBJ2-3 | TRBV28 | CASSLLGTDTQYF | TGTGCCAGCAGTTTGTTAGGCACAGATACGCAGTATTTT
TRBD2 | NA | TRBJ2-1 | TRBV19 | CASSIDPTVPGLAGGRNEQFF | TGTGCCAGTAGTATAGATCCCACTGTCCCGGGACTAGCGGGAGGGCGGAATGAGCAGTTCTTC
NA | NA | TRBJ2-5 | TRBV6-5 | CASSYEIQTQYF | TGTGCCAGCAGTTATGAAATACAGACCCAGTACTTC
TRBD1 | NA | TRBJ1-6 | TRBV28 | CASSTAGQKNSPLHF | TGTGCCAGCAGTACTGCGGGACAGAAGAATTCACCCCTCCACTTT
TRBD2 | NA | TRBJ2-1 | TRBV20-1 | CSASLAGGGGYEQFF | TGCAGTGCTTCACTAGCGGGAGGCGGAGGGTATGAGCAGTTCTTC
TRBD1 | few | TRBJ2-3 | TRBV11-3 | CASSLGDRLQTSEDTQYF | TGTGCCAGCAGCTTAGGGGACAGACTGCAAACATCGGAAGATACGCAGTATTTT
TRBD1 | few | TRBJ1-2 | TRBV7-9 | CASSTGQGLFSYGYTF | TGTGCCAGCAGCACGGGACAGGGGTTGTTCTCCTATGGCTACACCTTC
TRBD1 | NA | TRBJ2-2 | TRBV20-1 | CSAREGDRALFF | TGCAGTGCTAGAGAGGGGGACAGGGCCCTGTTTTTT